These T cell receptor beta chains were read from a single sample in a study of blood T cell repertoires in COVID-19. TCRdb's copy holds only in-frame clones and misses some; the assay was immunoSEQ multiplex PCR. The repertoire consists of some 240,000 clones, with more than 80% occurring once and the leading ten covering 6.5% to 9.5%. Sequenced input: peripheral blood. The receptors shown here come from a woman of 80 years or more with COVID-19, enrolled during active disease. The CDR3 runs from the conserved cysteine through the conserved F or W. The order of the fields is V gene, J gene, D gene, clone size, CDR3 protein, CDR3 DNA. The D gene is left open where the match is weak. Part of the rows lack a size; the others show once, few, many or a class for expanded clones.

TRBV25-1	TRBJ2-2	NA	NA	CASRQYIGELFF	TGTGCCAGCCGACAGTACATCGGGGAGCTGTTTTTT
TRBV9	TRBJ2-1	NA	NA	CASSVEHRFHNEQFF	TGTGCCAGCAGCGTAGAACACAGGTTTCACAATGAGCAGTTCTTC
TRBV5-6	TRBJ2-3	TRBD2	NA	CASSLSLKRGADTQYF	TGTGCCAGCAGCCTTTCCCTGAAGCGGGGGGCAGATACGCAGTATTTT
TRBV14	TRBJ1-2	NA	NA	CASSQALDRFGYTF	TGTGCCAGCAGCCAAGCCCTCGACAGGTTTGGCTACACCTTC
TRBV15	TRBJ2-3	NA	NA	CATSGEGDTQYF	TGTGCCACCAGCGGCGAGGGAGATACGCAGTATTTT
TRBV15	TRBJ2-4	TRBD1	NA	CATSRGDRGSSKNIQYF	TGTGCCACCAGCAGGGGGGACAGGGGATCTTCCAAAAACATTCAGTACTTC
TRBV5-6	TRBJ2-2	TRBD2	NA	CASSLLLAGAGTGELFF	TGTGCCAGCAGCTTATTACTAGCGGGGGCGGGCACCGGGGAGCTGTTTTTT
TRBV12-3/TRBV12-4	TRBJ1-1	NA	NA	CVSTSYRNTEAFF	TGTGTCAGCACCTCATACAGAAACACTGAAGCTTTCTTT
TRBV11-2	TRBJ2-3	TRBD2	NA	CASSTELAGGERQYF	TGTGCCAGCAGCACCGAATTAGCGGGAGGTGAACGGCAGTATTTT
TRBV11-2	TRBJ1-5	NA	NA	CASSFGQKRPQHF	TGTGCCAGCAGCTTTGGACAGAAAAGGCCCCAGCATTTT
TRBV11-1	TRBJ1-2	TRBD1	few	CASSFRTGGYGYTF	TGTGCCAGCAGCTTCCGGACAGGGGGCTATGGCTACACCTTC
TRBV7-2	TRBJ1-1	TRBD1	few	CASSFRTGPAFF	TGTGCCAGCAGCTTTAGGACAGGGCCGGCTTTCTTT
TRBV11-1	TRBJ2-7	TRBD2	NA	CASSLAGGRSTYEQYF	TGTGCCAGCAGCTTAGCGGGCGGGAGGTCGACCTACGAGCAGTACTTC
TRBV20-1	TRBJ1-1	NA	NA	CSARAVEAFF	TGCAGTGCTAGAGCAGTTGAAGCTTTCTTT
TRBV3-1/TRBV3-2	TRBJ1-6	NA	once	CASSQGAVVHSPLHF	TGTGCCAGCAGCCAAGGGGCCGTTGTCCATTCACCCCTCCACTTT
TRBV18	TRBJ1-4	NA	once	CASSPQSGSGELFF	TGTGCCAGCTCACCACAATCAGGGTCGGGGGAACTGTTTTTT
TRBV7-3	TRBJ1-4	NA	NA	CASSLTGTRSEKLFF	TGTGCCAGCAGCTTAACCGGGACAAGAAGCGAAAAACTGTTTTTT
TRBV28	TRBJ2-5	TRBD2	NA	CASAGGWETQYF	TGTGCCAGCGCGGGAGGATGGGAGACCCAGTACTTC
TRBV12-5	TRBJ2-4	TRBD2	NA	CASGEGLAGVGAKNIQYF	TGTGCTAGTGGTGAGGGACTAGCGGGGGTTGGAGCCAAAAACATTCAGTACTTC